Shown below are 25 T cell receptor beta chains from a single sample sequenced in a study of blood T cell repertoires in COVID-19. The data were produced by immunoSEQ multiplex PCR, yet TCRdb's version contains in-frame clones alone and is incomplete. Counted here are some 200,000 clones, around 83% occurring once; the ten biggest clones make up over 2.5%. The sequencing sample was made of peripheral blood. These TCRs come from a man aged 45-60 years who had recovered from COVID-19.

This chain links TRBV5-1 with TRBJ2-3; 7 nucleotides align to TRBD1. Germline CDR1 SGHRS, CDR2 YFSETQ. Trimming at V came to 4 bases and at J to 4 bases, leaving 6 bases not matched to a gene. This CDR3 has 14 residues. CDR3 in amino acids: CASSTGQSSDTQYF. The DNA of the CDR3 is TGCGCCAGCAGCACGGGACAGTCTTCAGATACGCAGTATTTT.

This chain joins TRBV6-6 and TRBJ1-1; perhaps TRBD1 as D (5 bases). The V gene's germline CDR1 is MNHNY and CDR2 SVGAGI (reference sequence). There are 15 residues in the CDR3. V was pared by 2 bases and J by 4 bases, with 14 bases between. The CDR3 DNA reads TGTGCCAGCAGTTACGGGGAGGGGTTTAGCACTGAAGCTTTCTTT. Translation: CASSYGEGFSTEAFF.

This rearrangement joins TRBV6-6 to TRBJ2-6; TRBD1 might be the D (6 bases). CDR3 size: 16 residues. CDR1 MNHNY and CDR2 SVGAGI come from the germline V gene (reference sequence). V was trimmed by 6 bases and J by 0 bases, leaving 12 bases between them. CDR3 region: CASRNAGASGANVLTF. The CDR3 DNA is TGTGCCAGCAGGAACGCAGGGGCCTCTGGGGCCAACGTCCTGACTTTC.

The chain carries TRBV30 and TRBJ2-2; D remains ambiguous. Trimming removed 4 bases at V and 2 bases at J, with 5 bases between. Germline CDR1 GTSNPN, CDR2 SVGIG (reference sequence). The CDR3 runs 12 residues. The DNA of the CDR3 is TGTGCCTGGACGGTTAACACCGGGGAGCTGTTTTTT. Protein sequence: CAWTVNTGELFF.

The rearrangement joins TRBV5-1 to TRBJ2-7, with 9 bases that match TRBD1. V shed 4 bases and J 3 bases; nucleotides not matched to a gene: 5. Germline CDR1 is SGHRS and CDR2 is YFSETQ. This CDR3 contains 14 residues. The CDR3 spells CASSVGQGVYEQYF. CDR3 DNA sequence: TGCGCCAGCAGCGTGGGACAGGGCGTCTACGAGCAGTACTTC.

The chain couples TRBV19 to TRBJ2-7, with 8 bases aligning to TRBD1. Germline V lookup: CDR1 LNHDA, CDR2 SQIVND (reference sequence). This CDR3 comprises 15 residues. V lost 4 bases and J lost 4; bases outside the gene matches: 9. The CDR3 region is CASSNSGTGLYEQYF. The CDR3 nucleotides read TGTGCCAGTAGTAACTCCGGGACAGGATTATACGAGCAGTACTTC.

This clone was recorded a few times. The V and J genes are TRBV19 and TRBJ1-1; TRBD1 matches 7 bases. The junction had 7 bases not matched to a gene; V was cut back by 5 bases and J by 4 bases. The CDR3 sequence is 14 residues long. Germline-derived CDR1 and CDR2 are LNHDA and SQIVND (reference sequence). This CDR3 reads CASSLGQVVTEAFF. DNA for the CDR3: TGTGCCAGTAGTCTCGGACAGGTGGTCACTGAAGCTTTCTTT.

This sequence joins TRBV6-5 and TRBJ1-1; weak D call: TRBD1 (6 bases). The germline V gene has CDR1 MNHEY and CDR2 SVGAGI. V lost 0 bases, J lost 5 bases, and 10 bases lay in between. CDR3 length: 14 residues. The chain's CDR3 is CASSYSGGLTEAFF. The CDR3 nucleotides are TGTGCCAGCAGTTACTCGGGGGGGCTTACTGAAGCTTTCTTT.

This chain links TRBV29-1 with TRBJ1-1, with 7 bases that match TRBD1. The V segment lost 4 bases and the J segment 1 base; nucleotides outside the gene matches: 6. The CDR3 has 14 residues. Germline V gene sequence: CDR1 SQVTM, CDR2 ANQGSEA. The CDR3 here is CSVGEGARNTEAFF. CDR3 nucleotide sequence: TGCAGCGTTGGAGAGGGGGCCCGGAACACTGAAGCTTTCTTT.

The chain recombines TRBV28 with TRBJ2-6, with TRBD1 identical over 8 bases. V lost 5 bases to trimming and J lost 0 bases; unmatched junction nucleotides: 9. The germline gives CDR1 MDHEN, CDR2 SYDVKM. CDR3 length: 18 residues. This chain's CDR3 is CASSISGTGHSGANVLTF. As DNA, the CDR3 is TGTGCCAGCAGTATCTCCGGGACAGGCCACTCTGGGGCCAACGTCCTGACTTTC.

This clone came up many times. The CDR3 is CASSVGQINTEAFF. CDR3 nucleotides: TGTGCCAGCAGCGTAGGACAAATAAACACTGAAGCTTTCTTT. The chain has TRBV9 and TRBJ1-1; D gene unclear. The CDR3 totals 14 residues. Germline V gene lookup returns CDR1 SGDLS and CDR2 YYNGEE. The germline V and J ends were trimmed by 0 bases and 2 bases, with 8 bases remaining between them.

V gene TRBV28 combines with J gene TRBJ1-2; possible D gene TRBD1, 5 bases. V lost 2 bases, J lost 5 bases, and 9 bases lay in between. The CDR3 is 13 residues long. Germline assignment: CDR1 MDHEN and CDR2 SYDVKM. CDR3 sequence reads: CASSLQQVYGYTF. The DNA for the CDR3 is TGTGCCAGCAGTTTACAACAGGTGTATGGCTACACCTTC.

This clone came up once. This chain joins TRBV7-2 and TRBJ2-7; possibly TRBD2 for D (5 bases). This CDR3 is 14 amino acids long. V was pared by 1 base and J by 2 bases, with 9 bases between. CDR1 SGHTA and CDR2 FQGNSA come from the germline V gene. The CDR3 is CASSLDRGPYEQYF. CDR3 nucleotide sequence: TGTGCCAGCAGCTTAGACCGGGGTCCCTACGAGCAGTACTTC.

The chain employs TRBV18 and TRBJ2-7, with TRBD2 matching 9 bases. The J segment lost 0 bases and the V segment lost 3 bases, leaving 6 bases of the junction unmatched. CDR1 and CDR2 from the germline V gene are KGHSH and LQKENI. The CDR3 spans 16 residues. The CDR3 sequence is CASSPYGTSSSYEQYF. The CDR3 nucleotides are TGTGCCAGCTCACCCTACGGGACTAGCAGCTCCTACGAGCAGTACTTC.

The sample holds a few counts of this clone. The rearrangement links TRBV4-1 to TRBJ1-6; no clear D gene. This CDR3 has 14 residues. Germline V gives CDR1 MGHRA, CDR2 YSYEKL. V was shortened by 1 base and J by 7 bases, with 8 bases between the two germline ends. The chain's CDR3 is CASSQVGQNSPLHF. Written as DNA, the CDR3 is TGCGCCAGCAGCCAAGTTGGCCAGAATTCACCCCTCCACTTT.

V usage is TRBV11-3 and J usage is TRBJ1-5; possible D gene TRBD1, 5 bases. The CDR3 covers 15 residues. CDR1 and CDR2 (germline): SGHNT, YENEEA. Trimming removed 5 bases at V and 7 bases at J, with 18 bases between. CDR3: CASSPDAGGGQPQHF. The CDR3 nucleotides read TGTGCCAGCAGCCCCGATGCGGGGGGAGGGCAGCCCCAGCATTTT. Looking up the rest from reference TRBV11-3 and TRBJ1-5 gives the full variable domain: EAGVVQSPRYKIIEKKQPVAFWCNPISGHNTLYWYLQNLGQGPELLIRYENEEAVDDSQLPKDRFSAERLKGVDSTLKIQPAELGDSAVYLCASSPDAGGGQPQHFGDGTRLSIL.

This rearrangement joins TRBV28 to TRBJ2-5; D is possibly TRBD2 (5 bases). The CDR3 contains 13 residues. The ends were cut back, 2 bases at V and 6 bases at J, with 10 bases in the middle. Germline V gene data show CDR1 as MDHEN and CDR2 as SYDVKM. The CDR3 DNA is TGTGCCAGCAGTTTACCGGGGATGAAGACCCAGTACTTC. Translated: CASSLPGMKTQYF. Filled out from reference TRBV28 and TRBJ2-5, the complete variable domain reads DVKVTQSSRYLVKRTGEKVFLECVQDMDHENMFWYRQDPGLGLRLIYFSYDVKMKEKGDIPEGYSVSREKKERFSLILESASTNQTSMYLCASSLPGMKTQYFGPGTRLLVL.

This clone was counted between two and nine times. The chain links TRBV7-2 to TRBJ1-2; perhaps TRBD1 as D (6 bases). In germline, CDR1 is SGHTA, CDR2 FQGNSA. V was trimmed by 5 bases and J by 2 bases, leaving 12 bases between them. This CDR3 comprises 14 residues. The CDR3 nucleotides read TGTGCCAGCAGCCCCGGGACACTGAACTATGGCTACACCTTC. Protein product: CASSPGTLNYGYTF.

This clone was detected only once. The rearrangement uses TRBV28 and TRBJ2-7; 9 bases map to TRBD1. The CDR3 sequence is 15 residues long. Unmatched junction bases numbered 11, after V lost 8 bases and J lost 3 bases. Germline CDR1 MDHEN, CDR2 SYDVKM. DNA for the CDR3: TGTGCCAGCCCCCCGACGGGACAGGGTAGCTACGAGCAGTACTTC. It is translated as CASPPTGQGSYEQYF.

J is TRBJ2-7 and V is TRBV5-1; TRBD2 is a possible D gene (6 bases). The CDR3 runs 15 residues. Trimming stripped 4 bases from V and 1 base from J, with 15 bases between. CDR1 and CDR2 from the germline V gene are SGHRS and YFSETQ. CDR3 sequence: CASSLGTVGSYEQYF. The CDR3 nucleotides read TGCGCCAGCAGCCTCGGGACTGTGGGTTCCTACGAGCAGTACTTC.

This sequence joins TRBV7-9 and TRBJ2-3, with a weak D call TRBD2 (7 bases). The CDR3 loop spans 13 amino acids. Between the trimmed V and J ends, which lost 5 bases and 10 bases, there was a span of 16 bases. Germline-derived CDR1 and CDR2 are SEHNR and FQNEAQ (reference sequence). The DNA of the CDR3 is TGTGCCAGCAGCCCGGGGGGCGGCGGTGCGCAGTATTTT. It translates to CASSPGGGGAQYF.

The gene calls are TRBV5-1 and TRBJ2-2, with D perhaps matching TRBD1 (6 bases). The length of the CDR3 is 14 residues. From germline, CDR1 is SGHRS and CDR2 YFSETQ. V was trimmed by 6 bases and J by 5 bases, leaving 14 bases between them. This CDR3 reads CASKILQGTGELFF. CDR3 in DNA: TGCGCCAGCAAGATCCTGCAGGGGACCGGGGAGCTGTTTTTT.

The chain employs TRBV19 and TRBJ2-1, with 7 bases fitting TRBD2. This CDR3 spans 15 amino acids. The V gene end was trimmed by 3 bases and the J gene end by 4 bases; junction bases not matched to a gene: 6. Germline V lookup: CDR1 LNHDA, CDR2 SQIVND (reference sequence). The chain's CDR3 is CASSIGGSGYNEQFF. DNA for the CDR3: TGTGCCAGTAGTATTGGCGGGAGTGGGTACAATGAGCAGTTCTTC.

V gene TRBV18 combines with J gene TRBJ1-5; tentative D call: TRBD1 (6 bases). The CDR3 extends over 14 amino acids. Trimming pared 3 bases from V and 2 bases from J, leaving 8 bases between. Germline values: CDR1 KGHSH, CDR2 LQKENI. The CDR3 region has the DNA TGTGCCAGCTCACCGGACAGAGGCAATCAGCCCCAGCATTTT. As protein: CASSPDRGNQPQHF.

V and J are TRBV7-9 and TRBJ1-2; maybe TRBD1 (6 bases). Looked up from germline, CDR1 is SEHNR and CDR2 is FQNEAQ (reference sequence). The CDR3 has 13 amino acids. The V end was cut by 3 bases, the J end by 6 bases, with 11 bases between. The CDR3 reads CASSLPGEHGYTF. The CDR3, as DNA: TGTGCCAGCAGCTTGCCAGGGGAGCATGGCTACACCTTC.